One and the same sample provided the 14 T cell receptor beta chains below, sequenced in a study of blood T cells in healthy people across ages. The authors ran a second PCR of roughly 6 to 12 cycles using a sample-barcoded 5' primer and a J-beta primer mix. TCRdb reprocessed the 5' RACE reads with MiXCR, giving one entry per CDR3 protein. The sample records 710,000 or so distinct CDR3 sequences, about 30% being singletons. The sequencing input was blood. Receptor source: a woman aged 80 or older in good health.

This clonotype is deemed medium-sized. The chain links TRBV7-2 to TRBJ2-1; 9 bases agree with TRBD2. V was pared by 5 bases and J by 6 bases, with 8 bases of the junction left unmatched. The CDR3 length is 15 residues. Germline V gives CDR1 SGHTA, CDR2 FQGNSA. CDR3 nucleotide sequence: TGTGCCAGCAGCCCAGGGACTAGCCGGGCCAATGAGCAGTTCTTC. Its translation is CASSPGTSRANEQFF.

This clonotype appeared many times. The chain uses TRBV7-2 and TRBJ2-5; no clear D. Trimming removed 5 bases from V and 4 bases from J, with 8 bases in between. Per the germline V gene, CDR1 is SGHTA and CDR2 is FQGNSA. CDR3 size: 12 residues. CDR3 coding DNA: TGTGCCAGCAGCCCAGCCACAGAGACCCAGTACTTC. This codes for CASSPATETQYF.

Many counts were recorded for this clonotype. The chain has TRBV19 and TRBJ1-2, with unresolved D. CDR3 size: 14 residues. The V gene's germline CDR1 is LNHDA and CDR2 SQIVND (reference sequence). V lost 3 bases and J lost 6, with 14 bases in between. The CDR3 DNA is TGTGCCAGTAGTATCTTGACCGGACGTCATGGCTACACCTTC. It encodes CASSILTGRHGYTF.

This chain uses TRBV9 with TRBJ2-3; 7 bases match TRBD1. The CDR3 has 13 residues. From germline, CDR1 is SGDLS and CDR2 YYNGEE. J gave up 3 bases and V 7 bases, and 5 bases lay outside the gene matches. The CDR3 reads CASAGGITDTQYF. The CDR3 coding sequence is TGTGCCAGCGCAGGGGGTATTACAGATACGCAGTATTTT.

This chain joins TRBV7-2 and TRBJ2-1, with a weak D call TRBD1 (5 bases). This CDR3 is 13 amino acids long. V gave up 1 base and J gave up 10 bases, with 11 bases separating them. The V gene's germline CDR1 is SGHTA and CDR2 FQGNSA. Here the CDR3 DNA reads TGTGCCAGCAGCTTAGATCCTGCAGGGGAGCAGTTCTTC. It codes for CASSLDPAGEQFF.

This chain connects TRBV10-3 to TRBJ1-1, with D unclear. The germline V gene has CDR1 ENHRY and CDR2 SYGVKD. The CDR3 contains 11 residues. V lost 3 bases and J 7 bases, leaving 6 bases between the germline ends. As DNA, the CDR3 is TGTGCCATCAGTGAAATGGGTGAAGCTTTCTTT. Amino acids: CAISEMGEAFF.

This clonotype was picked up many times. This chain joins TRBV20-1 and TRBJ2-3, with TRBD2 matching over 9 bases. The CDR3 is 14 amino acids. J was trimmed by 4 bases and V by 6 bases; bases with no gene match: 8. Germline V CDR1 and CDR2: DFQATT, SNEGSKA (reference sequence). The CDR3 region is CSATGGGAADTQYF. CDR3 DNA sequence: TGCAGTGCCACGGGCGGGGGGGCGGCAGATACGCAGTATTTT.

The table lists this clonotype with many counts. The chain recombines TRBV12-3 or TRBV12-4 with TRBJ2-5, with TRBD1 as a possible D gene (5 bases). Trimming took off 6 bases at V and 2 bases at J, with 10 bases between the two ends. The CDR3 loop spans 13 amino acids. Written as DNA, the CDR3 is TGTGCCAGCAGGGCCCCAGGGCAAGAGACCCAGTACTTC. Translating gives CASRAPGQETQYF.

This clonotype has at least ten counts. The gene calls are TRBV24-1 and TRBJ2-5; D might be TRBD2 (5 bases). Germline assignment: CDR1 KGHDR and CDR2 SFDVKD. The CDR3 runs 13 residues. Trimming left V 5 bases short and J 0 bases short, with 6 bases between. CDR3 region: CATSGGYQETQYF. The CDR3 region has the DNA TGTGCCACCAGTGGAGGGTACCAAGAGACCCAGTACTTC.

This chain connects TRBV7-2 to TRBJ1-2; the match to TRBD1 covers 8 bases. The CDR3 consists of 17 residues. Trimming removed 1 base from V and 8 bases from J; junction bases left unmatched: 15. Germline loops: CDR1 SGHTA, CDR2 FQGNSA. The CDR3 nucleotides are TGTGCCAGCAGCTTAGTCGGACAGGGACTAGTAGGTCGGGGCTACACCTTC. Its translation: CASSLVGQGLVGRGYTF.

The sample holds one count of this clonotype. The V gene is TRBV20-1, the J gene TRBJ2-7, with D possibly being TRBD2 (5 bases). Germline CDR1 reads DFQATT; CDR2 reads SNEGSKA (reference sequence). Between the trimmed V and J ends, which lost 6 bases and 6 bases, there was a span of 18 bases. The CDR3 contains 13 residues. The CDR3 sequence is CSAASRTPPEQYF. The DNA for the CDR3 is TGCAGTGCCGCTAGCAGGACCCCTCCCGAGCAGTACTTC.

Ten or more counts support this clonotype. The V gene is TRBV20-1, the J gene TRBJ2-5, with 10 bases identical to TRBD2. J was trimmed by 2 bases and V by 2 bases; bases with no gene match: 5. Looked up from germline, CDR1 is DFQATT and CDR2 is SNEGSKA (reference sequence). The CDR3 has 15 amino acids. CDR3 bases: TGCAGTGCTAGACCGGGACTAGCGACTCAAGAGACCCAGTACTTC. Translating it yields CSARPGLATQETQYF.

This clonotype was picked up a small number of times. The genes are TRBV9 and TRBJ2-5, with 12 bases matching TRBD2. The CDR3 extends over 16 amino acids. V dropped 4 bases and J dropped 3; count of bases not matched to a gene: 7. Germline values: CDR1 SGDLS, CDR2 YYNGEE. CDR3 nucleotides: TGTGCCAGCAGCCTTACTAGCGGGGGGCCCGAAGAGACCCAGTACTTC. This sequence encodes CASSLTSGGPEETQYF.

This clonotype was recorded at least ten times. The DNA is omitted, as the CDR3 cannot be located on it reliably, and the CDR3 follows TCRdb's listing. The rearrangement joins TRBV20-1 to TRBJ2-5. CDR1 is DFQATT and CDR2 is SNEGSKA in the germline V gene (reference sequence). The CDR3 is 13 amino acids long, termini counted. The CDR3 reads CSATNFGPETQYF.